Sequencing of this T cell receptor (beta chain) was carried out in a study of CD8+ T cells in alopecia areata. At the level of the study: Once tofacitinib had been taken for 6 to 18 months, 6 months off drug followed. Study-wide points: Scalp sequencing also captures normal skin's resident alphabeta T cells.

Researchers took lesional scalp punch biopsies and peripheral blood from people who were alopecia areata patients. Cell sorting was applied to PBMCs, and CD4+ and CD8+ T cells were collected. In regard to this clone: Its target is unknown.

Reverse transcribed after extraction, RNA yielded cDNA as the sequencing template. Libraries were prepared by immunoSEQ multiplex PCR; TCRdb keeps only in-frame clonotypes and omits some of them. The sample contains over 100,000 clones, 49% of which appear only once. The receptor's source is a human donor with alopecia areata. Sample: CD8+ T cells sorted from blood, taken at week 0.

The CDR3 DNA reads as TGCGCCAGCAGCTTCGGACTTGCCGGGGAGCTGTTTTTT. Encoded protein: CASSFGLAGELFF. The genes are TRBV5-1 and TRBJ2-2, with D possibly being TRBD2 (5 bases). This CDR3 spans 13 amino acids. From germline, CDR1 is SGHRS and CDR2 YFSETQ. Trimming took off 2 bases at V and 6 bases at J, with 8 bases between the two ends.